This T cell receptor (beta chain) derives from a study of identical twins. V lost 6 bases, J lost 5 bases, and 11 bases lay in between. CDR3 size: 13 residues. Germline V CDR1 and CDR2: LGHDT, YNNKEL (reference sequence). This clonotype was seen ten or more times. Each CDR3 protein gets one entry after TCRdb re-called the 5' RACE reads with MiXCR. The data show 700,000 or so distinct CDR3 sequences, 8.6% seen once. These data were also filed under a second study, of yellow fever vaccine responses in identical twins.

The chain recombines TRBV3-1 with TRBJ1-5; D not resolved. The TCR comes from a woman between 18 and 29 years old in good health. The specimen sequenced was PBMCs. The CDR3 sequence: CASSFGRDQPQHF. In nucleotides, the CDR3 is TGTGCCAGCAGTTTCGGCCGGGATCAGCCCCAGCATTTT.